The 15 T cell receptor beta chains below were found in one sample sequenced in a study of tissue T cells after allogeneic stem cell transplantation. The time point was: mouse harvest day 14 after allogeneic transplant. Tail vein injection delivered 10^7 T-cell-depleted bone marrow cells and 10^6 splenic CD5+ T cells. Method: immunoSEQ multiplex PCR; TCRdb's copy keeps in-frame clones and lacks some. The table records thousands of clones, around 33% of them present only once. The sequenced material came from skin. The origin of the receptors is a female BALB/c mouse given C57BL/6 T cells with graft-versus-host disease after an allogeneic hematopoietic cell transplant.

As concerns this clone: Mouse gene names and germline throughout. The sequenced fragment ends 1 residue before the CDR3 boundary, so the rest is inferred from the germline J gene. The gene calls are TRBV26 and TRBJ2-5; no definite D call. Germline CDR1 KGHPV, CDR2 FQNQEV (reference sequence). Between the trimmed V and J ends, which lost 4 bases and 5 bases, there was a span of 4 bases. CDR3 length equals 11 residues. CDR3 DNA, as far as it was read: TGTGCCAGCAGTCGGACAGACACCCAGTAC. This translates into CASSRTDTQY. The CDR3 reads in full as CASSRTDTQYF.

As concerns this clone: Gene labels here are mouse ones. Read sequence stops 1 residue before the CDR3 end, and the germline J gene provides the missing end. The chain carries TRBV1 and TRBJ2-5; 10 nucleotides align to TRBD2. Trimming took 5 bases from V and 5 from J; bases not matched to a gene: 4. The CDR3 is 14 amino acids. The germline gives CDR1 NSQYPW, CDR2 LRSPGD (reference sequence). Here the CDR3 reads CTCSHRDWGDTQYF. The sequenced CDR3 bases are TGCACCTGCAGTCACCGGGACTGGGGAGACACCCAGTAC.

This clone was observed a single time. Genes and germline come from the mouse. Sequencing ends 1 residue short of the CDR3 end; the germline J gene provides the rest. The chain is built from TRBV31 and TRBJ2-1; TRBD2 matches at 10 bases. Trimming at V came to 1 base and at J to 4 bases, leaving 1 base not matched to a gene. Germline loops: CDR1 GKSSPN, CDR2 SITVG. CDR3 length equals 14 residues. CDR3 amino acids: CAWSRLGGYAEQFF. CDR3 bases read: TGTGCCTGGAGTCGACTGGGGGGTTATGCTGAGCAGTTC.

This clone was counted only a few times. Gene names and germline refer to mouse. Coverage ceases 1 residue before the CDR3 finishes, and the germline J gene fills in the end. This chain connects TRBV14 to TRBJ2-5, with 10 bases matching TRBD1. Trimming at V came to 3 bases and at J to 2 bases, leaving 0 bases not matched to a gene. The CDR3 is 14 amino acids. Looked up from germline, CDR1 is SGHDT and CDR2 is FRDEAV. CDR3 DNA, as far as it was read: TGTGCCAGCAGTTGGACAGGGGGCCAAGACACCCAGTAC. Translation gives CASSWTGGQDTQY. The whole CDR3 sequence reads CASSWTGGQDTQYF.

Comments on this clone: Germline and genes: mouse. The read terminates 1 residue ahead of where the CDR3 ends, so the germline J gene completes it. The chain combines TRBV26 with TRBJ2-1, with D hard to call. Germline V gene lookup returns CDR1 KGHPV and CDR2 FQNQEV (reference sequence). The CDR3 extends over 12 amino acids. The V and J ends lost 2 bases and 7 bases respectively, with 6 bases between them. The sequenced CDR3 bases are TGTGCCAGCAGTCTGATCGCAGCTGAGCAGTTC. Amino acid sequence: CASSLIAAEQF. The whole CDR3 sequence is CASSLIAAEQFF.

Points on this clone: The genes are named according to mouse. The read halts 1 residue ahead of the CDR3 end, with the missing end drawn from the germline J gene. The chain carries TRBV2 and TRBJ2-4; TRBD2 matches 8 bases. With 4 bases clipped from V and 5 bases from J, the junction kept 8 bases outside the gene matches. Per germline, CDR1 LGHNA and CDR2 YSYQKL. The CDR3 sequence is 15 residues long. The CDR3 loop is CASSLPTGEGNTLYF. The CDR3 bases that were read are TGTGCCAGCAGCCTCCCGACTGGGGAAGGAAACACCTTGTAC.

This clone has only a few counts. The genes are named according to mouse. The CDR3 goes on 1 residue after the read ends, and that part is filled in from the germline J gene. J is TRBJ2-7 and V is TRBV24, with TRBD2 identical over 11 bases. The CDR3 sequence is 15 residues long. Germline lookup yields CDR1 KGHTA and CDR2 FRNEEI. Trimming at V came to 0 bases and at J to 3 bases, leaving 1 base not matched to a gene. CDR3: CASSLYDWGGYEQYF. The CDR3 bases that were read are TGTGCCAGCAGTCTGTATGACTGGGGGGGCTATGAACAGTAC.

This clone counts as medium-sized. The gene names here belong to mouse. Sequencing ends 1 residue short of the CDR3 end; the germline J gene provides the rest. J is TRBJ1-5 and V is TRBV26; no definite D call. With 2 bases removed from V and 4 bases from J, the gap between germline ends came to 3 bases. The CDR3 totals 12 residues. Germline CDR1 and CDR2: KGHPV and FQNQEV (reference sequence). CDR3 DNA (partial): TGTGCCAGCAGTCTGACAAACCAGGCTCCGCTT. Protein sequence: CASSLTNQAPL. The CDR3 in full is CASSLTNQAPLF.

For this clone: Germline and genes: mouse. With the read ending 1 residue before the CDR3 end, the germline J gene is used to fill in that end. This chain links TRBV12-1 with TRBJ2-5; TRBD2 agrees at 11 bases. This CDR3 has 15 residues. Germline V lookup: CDR1 SGHSN, CDR2 HYEKVE. Trimming cost V 0 bases and J 3 bases; bases outside gene matches: 1. CDR3 protein: CASSLGTGGQDTQYF. CDR3 bases read: TGTGCCAGCTCTCTCGGGACTGGGGGACAAGACACCCAGTAC.

This clone has only a few counts. Gene names and germline match the mouse. Sequencing ends 1 residue short of the CDR3 end; the germline J gene provides the rest. The rearrangement uses TRBV23 and TRBJ2-7; the DNA was not compared with TRBD1, the D call given in the table. Germline CDR1 KGHTA, CDR2 FQNQQP. The CDR3 has 13 amino acids. The sequenced CDR3 bases are TGCTCCAGCAGTCAATCAACAGGCTATGAACAGTAC. Translation gives CSSSQSTGYEQY. The full-length CDR3 reads as CSSSQSTGYEQYF.

This clone is medium-sized. Mouse germline and gene names are used. The sequence runs out 1 residue before the end of the CDR3; the remainder is reconstructed from the germline J gene. The chain is built from TRBV3 and TRBJ2-7; 10 nucleotides agree with TRBD2. CDR1 and CDR2 from the germline V gene are SNHLY and FYNGKV (reference sequence). The CDR3 contains 14 residues. V lost 5 bases to trimming and J lost 7 bases; unmatched junction nucleotides: 8. The CDR3 spells CASSQIWGGGEQYF. The sequenced CDR3 bases are TGTGCCAGCAGCCAAATCTGGGGGGGCGGGGAACAGTAC.

A remark on this clone: The genes and germline here are from mouse. Incomplete CDR3 DNA: TGTGCCAGCAGCTCCGGGACATCAAACTCCGACTACACC. It yields the protein CASSSGTSNSDYT. The entire CDR3 is CASSSGTSNSDYTF. The chain links TRBV3 to TRBJ1-2; maybe TRBD1 (6 bases). The CDR3 end is not reached by the read, which stops 1 residue before it; the germline J gene fills it in. The CDR3 has 14 residues. Germline values: CDR1 SNHLY, CDR2 FYNGKV (reference sequence). The germline V and J ends were trimmed by 4 bases and 0 bases, with 9 bases remaining between them.

A word on this clone: Here the gene names and germline are mouse. The CDR3 is cut off 1 residue early in the read; its end comes from the germline J gene. The J gene is TRBJ1-4, the V gene TRBV3, with 7 bases fitting TRBD1. This CDR3 is built from 14 residues. J lost 1 base, V lost 5 bases, and 1 base had no gene match. The V gene's germline CDR1 is SNHLY and CDR2 FYNGKV (reference sequence). CDR3 sequence: CASSRQGSNERLFF. The CDR3 DNA, read in part, is TGTGCCAGCAGCAGACAGGGTTCCAACGAAAGATTATTT. The entire variable domain, with the rest obtained from reference TRBV3 and TRBJ1-4, is as follows: GPKVLQIPSHQIIDMGQMVTLNCDPVSNHLYFYWYKQILGQQMEFLVNFYNGKVMEKSKLFKDQFSVERPDGSYFTLKIQPTALEDSAVYFCASSRQGSNERLFFGHGTKLSVL.

In this sample, this clone is medium-sized (0.01 to 0.1%). Mouse names are used for the genes. Coverage ceases 1 residue before the CDR3 finishes, and the germline J gene fills in the end. The chain has TRBV26 and TRBJ2-7; D possibly corresponds to TRBD1 (6 bases). The CDR3 runs to 12 residues. V shed 4 bases and J shed 4 bases, with 8 bases lying between them. From germline, CDR1 is KGHPV and CDR2 FQNQEV (reference sequence). The CDR3 sequence: CASSRGQYEQYF. Partial CDR3 DNA: TGTGCCAGCAGTCGCGGACAGTATGAACAGTAC. Based on the CDR3 plus reference TRBV26 and TRBJ2-7, the full variable domain is NSKVIQTPRYLVKGQGQKAKMRCIPEKGHPVVFWYQQNKNNEFKFLINFQNQEVLQQIDMTEKRFSAECPSNSPCSLEIQSSEAGDSALYLCASSRGQYEQYFGPGTRLTVL.

Relative to its sample, this clone is medium-sized (0.01 to 0.1%). Genes and germline are mouse. The read terminates 1 residue ahead of where the CDR3 ends, so the germline J gene completes it. The genes are TRBV23 and TRBJ2-1; no DNA check was done on the table's D call, TRBD2. The CDR3 runs 15 residues. Per the germline V gene, CDR1 is KGHTA and CDR2 is FQNQQP. The sequenced CDR3 bases are TGCTCCAGCAGTCAAAGGGACTGGGGGGTTGCTGAGCAGTTC. Its protein is CSSSQRDWGVAEQF. The whole CDR3 protein reads CSSSQRDWGVAEQFF.